These T cell receptor beta chains were read from a single sample in a study of regulatory T cells in long-lasting Graves disease. TCRdb reprocessed the multiplex PCR reads with MiXCR, giving one entry per CDR3 protein. The data hold 400,000 to 500,000 distinct CDR3 sequences, with 14% observed a single time. The data were also submitted as part of a second study, on T cells in Graves' hyperthyroidism and ophthalmopathy.

The sequencing here drew on peripheral blood mononuclear cells (PBMCs), taken at new diagnosis, from a patient treated with antithyroid drugs. The receptor set was obtained from a woman aged 45-65 years with Graves disease. CDR3s include the opening cysteine and the closing phenylalanine or tryptophan. D genes are given only for firm matches. Not all rows give a size; the values are once, few, many and, for expanded clones, a class.

v_gene	abundance	d_gene	j_gene	CDR3aa	CDR3nt
TRBV19	-	TRBD1	TRBJ2-7	CASSITGVLSYEQYF	TGTGCCAGTAGTATAACAGGGGTTCTCTCCTACGAGCAGTACTTC
TRBV7-9	many	-	TRBJ1-4	CASSPNRQSTNEKLFF	TGTGCCAGCAGCCCTAATCGACAGTCAACTAATGAAAAACTGTTTTTT
TRBV29-1	few	-	TRBJ1-2	CSVGGGTRDYGYTF	TGCAGCGTTGGGGGGGGGACCCGGGACTATGGCTACACCTTC
TRBV7-9	few	-	TRBJ1-1	CASSLGEGEAFF	TGTGCCAGCAGCTTGGGGGAAGGGGAAGCTTTCTTT
TRBV12-5	many	-	TRBJ1-1	CASGLDDRVNTEAFF	TGTGCTAGTGGTTTAGACGACCGGGTGAACACTGAAGCTTTCTTT
TRBV19	many	-	TRBJ2-2	CASRRGSSNTGELFF	TGTGCCAGTAGGAGGGGGTCTTCGAACACCGGGGAGCTGTTTTTT
TRBV7-2	many	-	TRBJ2-7	CASSLAGDSYEQYF	TGTGCCAGCAGCTTAGCTGGTGACTCCTACGAGCAGTACTTC
TRBV19	-	-	TRBJ2-7	CASTGTAGGNSYEQYF	TGTGCCAGTACCGGGACAGCCGGGGGAAACTCCTACGAGCAGTACTTC
TRBV10-1	-	TRBD1	TRBJ1-6	CASSERDRDDRLAPLHF	TGCGCCAGCAGTGAGAGGGACAGGGATGATCGACTTGCACCCCTCCACTTT
TRBV18	-	-	TRBJ1-1	CASSPTDRVWGATEAFF	TGTGCCAGCTCACCAACAGATAGGGTCTGGGGGGCCACTGAAGCTTTCTTT
TRBV6-1	-	-	TRBJ2-3	CASKRAGPRKGTDTQYF	TGTGCCAGCAAAAGGGCGGGACCCAGAAAAGGCACAGATACGCAGTATTTT
TRBV3-1	many	TRBD1	TRBJ2-7	CASSHSGTGVYEQYF	TGTGCCAGCAGCCACTCCGGGACAGGGGTGTACGAGCAGTACTTC
TRBV28	many	-	TRBJ2-7	CASRQRRLYEQYF	TGTGCCAGCAGACAAAGGCGGCTCTACGAGCAGTACTTC
TRBV30	few	-	TRBJ1-6	CAWSVRRGGSPLHF	TGTGCCTGGAGTGTACGCAGGGGAGGTTCACCCCTCCACTTT
TRBV3-1	few	TRBD2	TRBJ2-1	CASSQDLRLAGGNNGQFF	TGTGCCAGCAGCCAAGATCTACGACTAGCGGGAGGAAACAATGGGCAGTTCTTC
TRBV18	few	-	TRBJ2-7	CASSASGGPRSYEQYF	TGTGCCAGCTCAGCCTCAGGGGGGCCTCGATCCTACGAGCAGTACTTC
TRBV10-3	-	TRBD1	TRBJ1-2	CAITGGGTGNYGYTF	TGTGCCATCACCGGTGGGGGGACAGGGAACTATGGCTACACCTTC
TRBV7-9	many	TRBD2	TRBJ2-1	CASSLSGTVYNEQFF	TGTGCCAGCAGCTTGAGCGGGACCGTCTACAATGAGCAGTTCTTC
TRBV10-3	few	-	TRBJ2-1	CAISENVPNEQFF	TGTGCCATCAGTGAGAATGTACCTAATGAGCAGTTCTTC
TRBV6-5	many	-	TRBJ2-5	CASSYRDQETQYF	TGTGCCAGCAGTTACAGGGACCAAGAGACCCAGTACTTC
TRBV2	-	TRBD2	TRBJ2-2	CASSPGRGGGELFF	TGTGCCAGCAGTCCAGGGAGGGGTGGCGGGGAGCTGTTTTTT
TRBV7-6	-	TRBD1	TRBJ2-3	CASSPGQGPTDTQYF	TGCGCCAGCAGCCCGGGACAGGGGCCCACAGATACGCAGTATTTT
TRBV18	many	-	TRBJ2-1	CASSPADNEQFF	TGTGCCAGCTCACCGGCCGACAATGAGCAGTTCTTC
TRBV20-1	-	TRBD1	TRBJ1-5	CSARTGGDQPQHF	TGCAGTGCTAGAACAGGGGGTGATCAGCCCCAGCATTTT
TRBV5-5	many	-	TRBJ2-7	CASSLLQGGEQYF	TGCGCCAGCAGCTTGTTGCAGGGCGGGGAGCAGTACTTC
TRBV2	-	-	TRBJ2-5	CASKTGVYQETQHF	TGTGCCAGCAAAACGGGAGTGTACCAAGAGACCCAGCACTTC
TRBV24-1	many	-	TRBJ2-2	CATSGGTLPNTGELFF	TGTGCCACCAGTGGTGGAACGCTGCCGAACACCGGGGAGCTGTTTTTT
TRBV30	-	-	TRBJ1-5	CAWSVKGARGDRQPQHF	TGTGCCTGGAGTGTAAAAGGGGCCAGAGGGGATAGACAGCCCCAGCATTTT
TRBV29-1	-	-	TRBJ2-1	CSVFPNEQLF	TGCAGCGTTTTTCCCAATGAGCAGCTCTTC
TRBV4-2	few	TRBD2	TRBJ2-4	CASRDLAGGPVNIQYF	TGTGCCAGCAGGGACCTAGCGGGAGGGCCGGTAAACATTCAGTACTTC
TRBV11-1	-	TRBD2	TRBJ2-1	CASSPQPGLAGPDNEQFF	TGTGCCAGCAGCCCGCAGCCGGGACTAGCGGGACCCGACAATGAGCAGTTCTTC
TRBV20-1	many	-	TRBJ1-5	CSVPSGMTQHF	TGCAGTGTCCCGTCAGGGATGACCCAGCATTTT
TRBV3-1	many	-	TRBJ2-2	CASSLRSLPGELFF	TGTGCCAGCAGCCTACGAAGTCTTCCCGGGGAGCTGTTTTTT
TRBV5-4	few	-	TRBJ2-3	CASRAEADTQYF	TGTGCCAGCAGGGCAGAAGCAGATACGCAGTATTTT
TRBV5-1	-	-	TRBJ2-7	CASSLVLHGTTSYEQYF	TGCGCCAGCAGCTTGGTCCTCCATGGGACAACCTCCTACGAGCAGTACTTC
TRBV3-1	few	-	TRBJ2-7	CASSQGLGLPYEQYF	TGTGCCAGCAGCCAAGGGTTAGGACTCCCCTACGAGCAGTACTTC